The 21 T cell receptor beta chains below all came from one sample that was sequenced in a study of cytomegalovirus exposure and HLA in healthy donors. The study ran its PCR with 60 Vbeta and 13 Jbeta primers. Using immunoSEQ multiplex PCR, the repertoire was profiled, and TCRdb retains in-frame clones only, with some absent. The profile covers 150,000 to 200,000 clones, with 70% to 90% appearing a single time and about 2% taken by the ten largest. Sample: PBMCs. The receptors stem from a woman aged 18-35 years in good health and CMV-seronegative.

V gene TRBV5-1 combines with J gene TRBJ2-2, with 8 bases aligning to TRBD1. Losses at the gene ends were 5 bases for V and 6 bases for J; bases not matched to a gene: 12. The germline V gene has CDR1 SGHRS and CDR2 YFSETQ. This CDR3 region has 16 residues. This CDR3 is CASSLGQGKVAGELFF. CDR3 nucleotide sequence: TGCGCCAGCAGTCTCGGACAGGGAAAAGTTGCCGGGGAGCTGTTTTTT.

V gene TRBV27 combines with J gene TRBJ2-2; tentative D call: TRBD1 (6 bases). V lost 3 bases and J lost 8, with 13 bases in between. Germline V gene lookup returns CDR1 MNHEY and CDR2 SMNVEV (reference sequence). The CDR3 consists of 14 residues. The CDR3 region is CASSFHRVSGELFF. DNA for the CDR3: TGTGCCAGCAGTTTCCACAGGGTCTCGGGGGAGCTGTTTTTT.

The rearrangement uses TRBV7-2 and TRBJ1-2; D is possibly TRBD1 (5 bases). Germline V CDR1 and CDR2: SGHTA, FQGNSA. The CDR3 covers 17 residues. Trimming stripped 2 bases from V and 7 bases from J, with 23 bases between. The CDR3 protein is CASSLTSTQGFRVGYTF. CDR3 DNA sequence: TGTGCCAGCAGCTTAACCAGTACTCAGGGTTTTCGGGTTGGCTACACCTTC.

About this clone: At one end the junction does not follow the germline gene, possibly because of a read error. The chain carries TRBV5-1 and TRBJ2-6; 8 bases line up with TRBD1. Germline CDR1 is SGHRS and CDR2 is YFSETQ. The CDR3 sequence is 16 residues long. The CDR3 spells CATDSPGGSRANVLTF. For the CDR3, the DNA is TGCGCCACCGATTCACCAGGGGGCTCTAGGGCCAACGTCCTGACTTTC.

The chain employs TRBV5-1 and TRBJ2-3, with no clear D. Germline V gene lookup returns CDR1 SGHRS and CDR2 YFSETQ. V gave up 1 base and J gave up 4 bases, with 4 bases separating them. This CDR3 contains 12 residues. CDR3 loop: CASSLTADTQYF. In nucleotides, the CDR3 is TGCGCCAGCAGCTTGACGGCAGATACGCAGTATTTT.

CDR3 DNA: TGCGCCAGCAGCTTGGCCACGGCAGCGGGGGCCTACTACAATGAGCAGTTCTTC. Translation: CASSLATAAGAYYNEQFF. V is TRBV5-1 and J is TRBJ2-1; 8 bases align to TRBD2. The germline V gene has CDR1 SGHRS and CDR2 YFSETQ. Trimming removed 0 bases from V and 3 bases from J; junction bases left unmatched: 11. The CDR3 length is 18 residues.

The genes are TRBV10-3 and TRBJ2-1; 8 bases fit TRBD2. The CDR3 consists of 18 residues. The ends lost 5 bases at V and 7 bases at J; junction bases unmatched: 19. The germline gives CDR1 ENHRY, CDR2 SYGVKD. In DNA form, the CDR3 reads TGTGCCATCAGTCCCCGGGGAGTTAGCGGGACCTCTGGAAATGAGCAGTTCTTC. Protein product: CAISPRGVSGTSGNEQFF.

The V gene is TRBV6-1, the J gene TRBJ1-5; D is unresolved. Trimming shortened V by 8 bases and J by 7 bases, and 15 bases separated the two germline ends. Germline V lookup: CDR1 MNHNS, CDR2 SASEGT. The CDR3 consists of 13 residues. The CDR3 sequence: CASSRGEGQPQHF. CDR3 coding DNA: TGTGCCAGCTCTCGGGGAGAGGGACAGCCCCAGCATTTT.

This sequence joins TRBV28 and TRBJ2-7; 8 bases are a match to TRBD1. CDR3 length: 14 amino acids. Germline V gene data show CDR1 as MDHEN and CDR2 as SYDVKM. Trimming removed 6 bases from V and 2 bases from J; junction bases left unmatched: 6. The CDR3 protein is CASRRDRPAYEQYF. As DNA, the CDR3 is TGTGCCAGCAGGCGGGACAGGCCCGCCTACGAGCAGTACTTC.

CDR3 nucleotides: TGTGCCAGTGGGGGACTTCCCTCTGGGGGAGCTTTCTTT. It codes for CASGGLPSGGAFF. This chain joins TRBV6-5 and TRBJ1-1, with TRBD1 as a possible D gene (5 bases). Germline CDR1 and CDR2: MNHEY and SVGAGI. The CDR3 runs to 13 residues. V was trimmed by 9 bases and J by 10 bases, leaving 21 bases between them.

This clone was seen once. The genes are TRBV1 and TRBJ2-7; whether TRBD2, the table's D call, matches the DNA was not checked. TRBV1 is labeled a pseudogene. The CDR3 extends over 12 amino acids. The CDR3 spells CTSSAEGYEQYF. The CDR3 coding sequence is TGCACCAGCAGCGCGGAGGGATACGAGCAGTACTTC.

The rearrangement links TRBV7-6 to TRBJ1-4; weak D call: TRBD1 (6 bases). The CDR3 is 18 amino acids. V lost 0 bases and J 0 bases, leaving 14 bases between the germline ends. CDR1 and CDR2 (germline): SGHVS, FNYEAQ. The CDR3 loop reads CASSLALTEGATNEKLFF. The CDR3 coding sequence is TGTGCCAGCAGCTTAGCCCTGACAGAGGGGGCAACTAATGAAAAACTGTTTTTT. The full variable domain, with the rest looked up from reference TRBV7-6 and TRBJ1-4, is GAGVSQSPRYKVTKRGQDVALRCDPISGHVSLYWYRQALGQGPEFLTYFNYEAQQDKSGLPNDRFSAERPEGSISTLTIQRTEQRDSAMYRCASSLALTEGATNEKLFFGSGTQLSVL.

This chain uses TRBV28 with TRBJ2-7; TRBD2 matches 8 bases. Germline CDR1 is MDHEN and CDR2 is SYDVKM. The CDR3 spans 14 residues. Germline trimming cut 6 bases from V and 3 bases from J; bases unmatched to any gene: 7. The CDR3 DNA sequence: TGTGCCAGCAGGGGCACGGGGGGGGTCTACGAGCAGTACTTC. Residues: CASRGTGGVYEQYF.

This chain links TRBV4-2 with TRBJ1-5, with TRBD1 matching 7 bases. The CDR3 loop spans 16 amino acids. CDR1 LGHNA and CDR2 YNFKEQ come from the germline V gene. V dropped 4 bases and J dropped 2; count of bases not matched to a gene: 8. In DNA, the CDR3 is TGTGCCAGCAGCCTCTCCTTTACAGGGGGCAATCAGCCCCAGCATTTT. This codes for CASSLSFTGGNQPQHF.

The chain employs TRBV7-8 and TRBJ2-3; the match to TRBD1 covers 11 bases. The CDR3 length is 16 residues. CDR1 is SGHVS and CDR2 is FQNEAQ in the germline V gene. J lost 5 bases, V lost 3 bases, and 7 bases had no gene match. The CDR3 sequence is CASSFLRDRGGDTQYF. In DNA, the CDR3 is TGTGCCAGCAGCTTCCTCCGGGACAGGGGGGGAGATACGCAGTATTTT.

The chain has TRBV27 and TRBJ1-2, with TRBD1 matching 7 bases. This CDR3 spans 14 amino acids. Trimming at V came to 5 bases and at J to 2 bases, leaving 5 bases not matched to a gene. Germline V gene lookup returns CDR1 MNHEY and CDR2 SMNVEV (reference sequence). Here the CDR3 reads CASSASTGNYGYTF. The CDR3 nucleotides are TGTGCCAGCAGTGCGTCGACAGGGAACTATGGCTACACCTTC.

This rearrangement joins TRBV10-2 to TRBJ1-2; 8 bases fit TRBD1. The CDR3 sequence is 14 residues long. V lost 6 bases, J lost 8 bases, and 11 bases stayed unmatched. Germline CDR1 reads WSHSY; CDR2 reads SAAADI. The CDR3 DNA reads as TGCGCCAGCAGCCCCGGACAGGGCTCGAGAGGCTACACCTTC. Its translation is CASSPGQGSRGYTF.

The chain combines TRBV7-8 with TRBJ1-1; the D is unclear. CDR3 length: 16 residues. Germline V gene sequence: CDR1 SGHVS, CDR2 FQNEAQ. V gave up 1 base and J gave up 0 bases, with 12 bases separating them. CDR3 sequence: CASSLVGEGLNTEAFF. The DNA for the CDR3 is TGTGCCAGCAGCTTAGTGGGTGAGGGCCTGAACACTGAAGCTTTCTTT. Looking up the rest from reference TRBV7-8 and TRBJ1-1 gives the full variable domain: GAGVSQSPRYKVAKRGQDVALRCDPISGHVSLFWYQQALGQGPEFLTYFQNEAQLDKSGLPSDRFFAERPEGSVSTLKIQRTQQEDSAVYLCASSLVGEGLNTEAFFGQGTRLTVV.

Regarding this clone: The same CDR3 arises from other DNA sequences in this sample as well. V is TRBV2 and J is TRBJ2-1; D gene unclear. The CDR3 runs 11 residues. Germline V gene data show CDR1 as SNHLY and CDR2 as FYNNEI. V was shortened by 5 bases and J by 3 bases, with 2 bases between the two germline ends. CDR3: CASSYYNEQFF. The CDR3 DNA reads as TGTGCCAGCAGTTACTACAATGAGCAGTTCTTC.

The chain employs TRBV27 and TRBJ2-7; 7 bases are shared with TRBD1. The junction had 3 bases not matched to a gene; V was cut back by 0 bases and J by 4 bases. Germline CDR1 is MNHEY and CDR2 is SMNVEV (reference sequence). The CDR3 runs 14 residues. The CDR3 nucleotides read TGTGCCAGCAGTTTATCTGGCAGGGGGTACGAGCAGTACTTC. Its translation is CASSLSGRGYEQYF.

This clone was seen only a few times. The CDR3 nucleotides are TGTGCCAGCAGCCCATTCTGGGGGGTGGGTAGCAATCAGCCCCAGCATTTT. Translation: CASSPFWGVGSNQPQHF. The rearrangement links TRBV28 to TRBJ1-5; D possibly corresponds to TRBD1 (5 bases). V dropped 6 bases and J dropped 0 bases, with 18 bases sitting between them. CDR1 and CDR2 from the germline V gene are MDHEN and SYDVKM. This CDR3 has 17 residues.